A selection of T cell receptor beta chains follows, all from one sample in a study of graft-versus-host responses after intestinal transplantation. Libraries were prepared by immunoSEQ multiplex PCR; TCRdb keeps only in-frame clonotypes and omits some of them. This table holds tens of thousands of clones, around 93% found once. No cognate antigen is known for these TCRs. The sequenced sample was unstimulated CD8+ T cells sorted from spleen or lymph node cells, obtained before intestinal transplant. These TCRs come from a human donor who received an intestinal transplant. The CDR3 runs from the conserved cysteine through the conserved F or W. The D gene is left open where the match is weak. The size entry is marked missing in some rows and otherwise reads once, few, many or a size class.

J | V | D | length | size | DNA | CDR3
TRBJ2-1 | TRBV4-1 | TRBD2 | 19 | once | TGCGCCAGCAGCCATCTAGTAGCGGGGCGAAAAACCTCATACAATGAGCAGTTCTTC | CASSHLVAGRKTSYNEQFF
TRBJ1-5 | TRBV14 | - | 17 | - | TGTGCCAGCAGCCAAGATGGAGGGATCTTCGGCAATCAGCCCCAGCATTTT | CASSQDGGIFGNQPQHF
TRBJ2-7 | TRBV10-3 | TRBD1 | 18 | - | TGTGCCATCAGTGAGAGTTCGCTCCTTGCAGGGGGCAGGGACGAGCAGTACTTC | CAISESSLLAGGRDEQYF
TRBJ2-3 | TRBV7-9 | TRBD2 | 18 | - | TGTGCCAGCAGCCGACGGGGGGAAGGAGGCCACCGCACAGATACGCAGTATTTT | CASSRRGEGGHRTDTQYF
TRBJ1-2 | TRBV7-2 | - | 14 | - | TGTGCCAGCGGCGGGCGGGGGGCTGACTATGGCTACACCTTC | CASGGRGADYGYTF
TRBJ2-7 | TRBV12-5 | TRBD2 | 16 | - | TGTGCTAGTGGTTCCGGGACTAGCGGGGCCTCCTACGAGCAGTACTTC | CASGSGTSGASYEQYF
TRBJ1-2 | TRBV15 | TRBD1 | 16 | - | TGTGCCACCAGCAGGTTCCGGACAGGCTCTAACTATGGCTACACCTTC | CATSRFRTGSNYGYTF
TRBJ1-1 | TRBV9 | - | 16 | - | TGTGCCAGCAGCGTAGTAGGGCAGGGGAGATGGGCTGAAGCTTTCTTT | CASSVVGQGRWAEAFF
TRBJ1-4 | TRBV2 | - | 15 | few | TGTGCCAGCAGTGATGGGGGAGGAGGTAATGAAAAACTGTTTTTT | CASSDGGGGNEKLFF
TRBJ2-7 | TRBV7-8 | TRBD2 | 16 | once | TGTGCCAGCAGCTTAGTGACTAGCGGGGGGGCGATCGAGCAGTACTTC | CASSLVTSGGAIEQYF
TRBJ1-1 | TRBV7-2 | - | 13 | - | TGTGCCAGCAGCTTAGGTCGCGGGTCTGAAGCTTTCTTT | CASSLGRGSEAFF
TRBJ1-2 | TRBV11-2 | - | 13 | - | TGTGCCAGCAGCTTCGACATGAACTATGGCTACACCTTC | CASSFDMNYGYTF
TRBJ2-5 | TRBV7-9 | - | 15 | - | TGTGCCAGCAGCTTTGCCCCCGACACGAAAGAGACCCAGTACTTC | CASSFAPDTKETQYF
TRBJ2-4 | TRBV5-6 | - | 16 | - | TGTGCCAGCAGTATTCAGGCGGGCGCGGGCAAAAACATTCAGTACTTC | CASSIQAGAGKNIQYF
TRBJ2-2 | TRBV29-1 | TRBD1 | 17 | - | TGCAGCGTATGGACAGGGGGTCCCCTCACGAACACCGGGGAGCTGTTTTTT | CSVWTGGPLTNTGELFF
TRBJ2-2 | TRBV19 | - | 13 | - | TGTGCCAGTAGTATTCAGAGCGGCGGGGAGCTGTTTTTT | CASSIQSGGELFF
TRBJ2-5 | TRBV27 | - | 14 | - | TGTGCCAGCAGTTTAAGGGGAGGCCAAGAGACCCAGTACTTC | CASSLRGGQETQYF
TRBJ2-1 | TRBV27 | TRBD1 | 12 | - | TGTGCCAGCCTGGGACAGCACAATGAGCAGTTCTTC | CASLGQHNEQFF
TRBJ2-5 | TRBV7-8 | - | 13 | - | TGTGCCAGCAGCCGACAGCTCCAAGAGACCCAGTACTTC | CASSRQLQETQYF
TRBJ2-7 | TRBV27 | - | 14 | - | TGTGCCAGCACAAAACAGGGGGGGACCTACGAGCAGTACTTC | CASTKQGGTYEQYF
TRBJ1-2 | TRBV27 | - | 14 | once | TGTGCCAGCAGTTCTGTCTTGCACAGGGATGGCTACACCTTC | CASSSVLHRDGYTF
TRBJ1-1 | TRBV7-9 | TRBD1 | 16 | - | TGTGCCAGCAGCTCGGAGAACAGGGGTCAGAACACTGAAGCTTTCTTT | CASSSENRGQNTEAFF
TRBJ1-3 | TRBV21-1 | - | 16 | - | TGTGCCAGCAGCAAAGGGGACAGGGTCTCTGGAAACACCATATATTTT | CASSKGDRVSGNTIYF
TRBJ1-2 | TRBV18 | - | 15 | - | TGTGCCAGCTCACCACAGGACGACAGTTACTATGGCTACACCTTC | CASSPQDDSYYGYTF
TRBJ2-3 | TRBV4-1 | TRBD2 | 15 | once | TGCGCCAGCAGCCCCGGGACTAGCGGGGTAGATACGCAGTATTTT | CASSPGTSGVDTQYF
TRBJ2-3 | TRBV7-9 | - | 14 | - | TGTGCCAGCAGCCCGGTACTAGACGCAGATACGCAGTATTTT | CASSPVLDADTQYF
TRBJ2-2 | TRBV7-6 | - | 13 | - | TGTGCCAGCAGCTTAGCTGAACTCGGGGAGCTGTTTTTT | CASSLAELGELFF
TRBJ2-1 | TRBV9 | - | 13 | - | TGTGCCAGCAGCGCCCTGACTCGGGATGAGCAGTTCTTC | CASSALTRDEQFF
TRBJ2-1 | TRBV11-2 | TRBD2 | 15 | once | TGTGCCAGCAGCTTATCAGCGGGGGGTGGGAATGAGCAGTTCTTC | CASSLSAGGGNEQFF
TRBJ2-3 | TRBV30 | TRBD2 | 15 | - | TGTGCCTGGAGAACCGGGACTAGCGGATCAGATACGCAGTATTTT | CAWRTGTSGSDTQYF
TRBJ1-5 | TRBV30 | - | 14 | once | TGTGCCCCGAATGGAGTCCTTAGCAATCAGCCCCAGCATTTT | CAPNGVLSNQPQHF
TRBJ2-1 | TRBV14 | TRBD2 | 17 | - | TGTGCCAGCAGCCAAGCACTAGCGGCGATGATTTACAATGAGCAGTTCTTC | CASSQALAAMIYNEQFF
TRBJ2-7 | TRBV6-1 | TRBD2 | 15 | - | TGTGCCAGCAGTGAAGTACTAGCGGGGGTTAAGGGGCAGTACTTC | CASSEVLAGVKGQYF
TRBJ2-5 | TRBV7-8 | TRBD1 | 14 | - | TGTGCCAGCAGATCCGGGACAGGACAAGAGACCCAGTACTTC | CASRSGTGQETQYF
TRBJ2-1 | TRBV19 | TRBD1 | 17 | - | TGTGCCATAACCGGAGCTCAGACAGGGGGCTCCTACAATGAGCAGTTCTTC | CAITGAQTGGSYNEQFF
TRBJ1-2 | TRBV9 | TRBD1 | 20 | - | TGTGCCAGCAGCGTAGGGGTTGGAGGGACAGGGGGTTCCCACGGGGATGGCTACACCTTC | CASSVGVGGTGGSHGDGYTF
TRBJ2-1 | TRBV7-9 | TRBD2 | 15 | - | TGTGCCAGCAGCTGGACTAGCGGTACCTACAATGAGCAGTTCTTC | CASSWTSGTYNEQFF
TRBJ1-5 | TRBV9 | TRBD1 | 14 | - | TGTGCCAGCAGCGCTTCGACAGGGCATCAGCCCCAGCATTTT | CASSASTGHQPQHF
TRBJ2-7 | TRBV2 | - | 15 | - | TGTGCCAGCAGTGAAAGTTTAAACGGAGCCTACGAGCAGTACTTC | CASSESLNGAYEQYF
TRBJ2-7 | TRBV30 | TRBD1 | 11 | - | TGTGCCTGGGAGACAGGGGGCGAGCAGTACTTC | CAWETGGEQYF
TRBJ2-1 | TRBV4-3 | TRBD2 | 15 | - | TGCGCCAGCAGCCACTACGGCGGGGGGGCGGGTGAGCAGTTCTTC | CASSHYGGGAGEQFF
TRBJ1-5 | TRBV15 | - | 15 | - | TGTGCCACCAGCAGAGGTAGAGGGAGCAATCAGCCCCAGCATTTT | CATSRGRGSNQPQHF
TRBJ2-7 | TRBV7-2 | - | 16 | - | TGTGCCAGCAGCCCGAAACTAGCTCCTTTCTCCTACGAGCAGTACTTC | CASSPKLAPFSYEQYF
TRBJ2-7 | TRBV5-1 | TRBD1 | 16 | - | TGCGCCAGCAGCTTGTTAGGACAGGGTATCTTTGACGAGCAGTACTTC | CASSLLGQGIFDEQYF
TRBJ2-3 | TRBV4-3 | TRBD2 | 14 | - | TGCGCCAGCAGCCGGGACTATTACACAGATACGCAGTATTTT | CASSRDYYTDTQYF
TRBJ1-1 | TRBV25-1 | - | 12 | - | TGTGCCAGCAGCCGGGAGTACACTGAAGCTTTCTTT | CASSREYTEAFF
TRBJ2-7 | TRBV6-6 | - | 11 | - | TGTGCCAGCACCTATGCCTACGAGCAGTACTTC | CASTYAYEQYF
TRBJ1-2 | TRBV7-9 | TRBD1 | 15 | - | TGTGCCAGCAGTCTATCCGGGACAGGGGGTGACGGCTACACCTTC | CASSLSGTGGDGYTF
TRBJ2-2 | TRBV13 | - | 12 | - | TGTGCCAGCAGTCGCGGACAAGGGGAGCTGTTTTTT | CASSRGQGELFF
TRBJ1-1 | TRBV5-1 | TRBD1 | 16 | - | TGCGCCAGCAGCTTGGCCCTTACAGGGGAGGACACTGAAGCTTTCTTT | CASSLALTGEDTEAFF
TRBJ2-3 | TRBV10-1 | TRBD1 | 15 | once | TGCGCCAGCTCCGGGACAGGGGAACGAGCAGATACGCAGTATTTT | CASSGTGERADTQYF
TRBJ2-7 | TRBV30 | TRBD2 | 13 | - | TGTGCCTGGAGTGGGCGGGGGATCTACGAGCAGTACTTC | CAWSGRGIYEQYF
TRBJ1-2 | TRBV27 | TRBD1 | 16 | - | TGTGCCAGCAGTTTGAAACAGGGGGCTACTGGCTATGGCTACACCTTC | CASSLKQGATGYGYTF
TRBJ2-7 | TRBV15 | - | 15 | - | TGTGCCACCAGCAGTGATCGACAGAGCTCCTACGAGCAGTACTTC | CATSSDRQSSYEQYF